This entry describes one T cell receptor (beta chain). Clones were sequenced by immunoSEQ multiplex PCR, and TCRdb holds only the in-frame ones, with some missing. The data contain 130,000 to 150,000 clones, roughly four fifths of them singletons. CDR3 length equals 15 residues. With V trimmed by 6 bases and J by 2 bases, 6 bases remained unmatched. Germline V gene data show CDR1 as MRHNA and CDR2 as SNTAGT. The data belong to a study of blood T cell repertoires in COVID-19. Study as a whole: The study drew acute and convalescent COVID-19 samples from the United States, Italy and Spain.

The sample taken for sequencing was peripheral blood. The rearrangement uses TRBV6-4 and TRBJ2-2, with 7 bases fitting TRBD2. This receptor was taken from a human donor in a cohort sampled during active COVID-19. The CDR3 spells CASRASGQNTGELFF. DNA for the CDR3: TGTGCCAGCAGAGCTAGCGGCCAAAACACCGGGGAGCTGTTTTTT.